This T cell receptor (beta chain) was identified in a study of T cell repertoires in cytomegalovirus infection. Study-wide context: Recently identified HLA-C-restricted CMV epitopes were used, and well-studied HLA-B-restricted CMV epitopes were used as well. Findings of the study overall: Summed frequency of shared TCR beta families picked out CMV carriers who also had the relevant HLA. Across the ex vivo response, the dominant clonotypes were HLA-C-restricted CMV-specific TCR beta clonotypes.

Using its own MiXCR run on the reads, TCRdb lists one record per CDR3 protein. The repertoire holds about a million distinct CDR3 sequences, with roughly 30% as singletons. As concerns this clonotype: Its antigen is undetermined.

V shed 0 bases and J shed 0 bases, with 12 bases lying between them. This CDR3 has 17 residues. Germline CDR1 is MGHRA and CDR2 is YSYEKL. Material: cultured CD8+ T cells from PBMCs, obtained from culture after CMV antigen stimulation. The clonotype was recovered from a human donor in good health (CMV status not recorded). Some clones in this sample may be carry-over from other donors' samples. The chain has TRBV4-1 and TRBJ2-1; D not resolved. CDR3 region: CASSQERRDLSYNEQFF. The CDR3 DNA reads TGCGCCAGCAGCCAAGAAAGAAGAGACCTCTCCTACAATGAGCAGTTCTTC.